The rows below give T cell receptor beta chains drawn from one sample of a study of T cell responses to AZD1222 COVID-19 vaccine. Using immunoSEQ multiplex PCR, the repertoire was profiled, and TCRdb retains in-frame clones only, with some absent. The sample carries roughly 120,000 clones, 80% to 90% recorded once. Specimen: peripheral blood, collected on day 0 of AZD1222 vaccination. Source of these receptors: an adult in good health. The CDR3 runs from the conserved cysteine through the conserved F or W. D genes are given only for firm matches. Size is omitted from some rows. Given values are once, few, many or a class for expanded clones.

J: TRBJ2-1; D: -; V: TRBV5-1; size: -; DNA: TGCGCCAGCACCGTAGCGGAGAGCTCCTACAATGAGCAGTTCTTC; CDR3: CASTVAESSYNEQFF
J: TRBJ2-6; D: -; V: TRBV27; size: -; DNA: TGTGCCAGCAGTTGGAGGACAGTCCAATCTGGGGCCAACGTCCTGACTTTC; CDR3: CASSWRTVQSGANVLTF
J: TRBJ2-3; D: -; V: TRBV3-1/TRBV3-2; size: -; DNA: TGTGCCAGCAGCCCCCGAGGAATAAGGAGGGCAGATACGCAGTATTTT; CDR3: CASSPRGIRRADTQYF
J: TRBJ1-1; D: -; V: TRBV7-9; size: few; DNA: TGTGCCAGCAGCGCTAGTGGCTTGGAAGCTTTCTTT; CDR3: CASSASGLEAFF
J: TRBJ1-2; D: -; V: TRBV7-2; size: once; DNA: TGTGCCAGCAGCTCCTGGGCGGGGGCAGGCTATGGCTACACCTTC; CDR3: CASSSWAGAGYGYTF
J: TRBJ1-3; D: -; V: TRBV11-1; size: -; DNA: TGTGCCAGCAGCCAGGGCCCAAGCTCTGGAAACACCATATATTTT; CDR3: CASSQGPSSGNTIYF
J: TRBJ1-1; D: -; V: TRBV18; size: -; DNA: TGTGCCAGCTCAGAGCAACAGAACACTGAAGCTTTCTTT; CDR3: CASSEQQNTEAFF
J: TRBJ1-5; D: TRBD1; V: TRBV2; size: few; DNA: TGTGCCAGCAGGGGACAGTATAGCAATCAGCCCCAGCATTTT; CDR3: CASRGQYSNQPQHF
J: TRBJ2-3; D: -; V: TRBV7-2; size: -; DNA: TGTGCCAGCAGCTTAGCCGGCGGGCCTAGCACAGATACGCAGTATTTT; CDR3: CASSLAGGPSTDTQYF
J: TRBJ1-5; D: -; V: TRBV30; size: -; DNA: TGTGCCTGGAGTGACAAACAGGGCGGGTTCGATCAGCCCCAGCATTTT; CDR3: CAWSDKQGGFDQPQHF
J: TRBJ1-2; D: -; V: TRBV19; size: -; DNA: TGTGCCAGTAACACACGAGCGGTTGGGGGTGGCTACACCTTC; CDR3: CASNTRAVGGGYTF
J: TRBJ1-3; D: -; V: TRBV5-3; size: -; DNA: TGTGCCAGGGCAGGAAACACCATATATTTT; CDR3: CARAGNTIYF
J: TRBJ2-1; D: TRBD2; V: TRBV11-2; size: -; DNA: TGTGCCAGCAACGACCCGGGACTAGGAGTGAACAATGAGCAGTTCTTC; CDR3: CASNDPGLGVNNEQFF
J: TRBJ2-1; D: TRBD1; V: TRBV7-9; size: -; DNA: TGTGCCAGCAGCTTAGTAGGGACAGGAGCCGGGGGGCAGTTCTTC; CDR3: CASSLVGTGAGGQFF
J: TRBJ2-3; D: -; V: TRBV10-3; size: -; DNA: TGTGCCATCAGTGGACAGGACAAGGAGGGGCAGTATTTT; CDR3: CAISGQDKEGQYF